A single sample gave rise to the 30 T cell receptor beta chains below, sequenced in a study of regulatory T cells in long-lasting Graves disease. Noted time point: persistent/refractory GD, antithyroid drugs over 5 years with positive TRAb. The TCR library was made from RNA that had been extracted from PBMCs in TRIzol. Construction of TCR beta libraries relied on iRepertoire HTBI primers and on Arm-PCR targeting CDR3 regions. TCRdb re-called the multiplex PCR reads with MiXCR, one entry per CDR3 protein. The data contain 400,000 or so distinct CDR3 sequences, about a quarter of them singletons. The sequences come from peripheral blood mononuclear cells (PBMCs), collected when the disease was refractory, from a patient treated with antithyroid drugs. These receptors all stem from a female donor with Graves disease.

This clonotype was found many times. CDR3 in amino acids: CASSTVGLGQTPRGTEAFF. The CDR3 bases are TGTGCCAGCTCAACGGTGGGTTTGGGACAAACCCCCAGGGGCACTGAAGCTTTCTTT. The chain couples TRBV27 to TRBJ1-1; the D gene is possibly TRBD1 (6 bases). Trimming stripped 8 bases from V and 4 bases from J, with 32 bases between. This CDR3 contains 19 residues. Germline CDR1 is MNHEY and CDR2 is SMNVEV (reference sequence).

In this sample, this clonotype turned up a few times. The genes are TRBV7-6 and TRBJ2-2; D remains ambiguous. The V end was cut by 5 bases, the J end by 4 bases, with 14 bases between. The CDR3 loop spans 15 amino acids. From germline, CDR1 is SGHVS and CDR2 FNYEAQ. The CDR3 bases are TGTGCCAGCAGCCCTCGGGCTATCAGCACCGGGGAGCTGTTTTTT. It translates to CASSPRAISTGELFF.

V is TRBV3-1 and J is TRBJ2-2, with TRBD1 matching over 10 bases. The CDR3 loop spans 15 amino acids. Germline-derived CDR1 and CDR2 are LGHDT and YNNKEL (reference sequence). V shed 3 bases and J 8 bases; nucleotides not matched to a gene: 6. CDR3: CASSHSGQGTGELFF. The CDR3 region has the DNA TGTGCCAGCAGCCACTCGGGACAGGGGACGGGGGAGCTGTTTTTT.

This clonotype appeared many times. The V call is TRBV20-1, the J call TRBJ1-1; D is unresolved. The CDR3 covers 13 residues. V was trimmed by 0 bases and J by 0 bases, leaving 5 bases between them. Germline V lookup: CDR1 DFQATT, CDR2 SNEGSKA (reference sequence). CDR3 sequence reads: CSARDLLNTEAFF. As DNA, the CDR3 is TGCAGTGCTAGAGACCTGTTGAACACTGAAGCTTTCTTT.

This clonotype has more than one count but fewer than ten. Written as DNA, the CDR3 is TGTGCCAGCAGCGTAGGGATAGGGGGAGGGAAGGGCTCTGGGGCCAACGTCCTGACTTTC. Translated, it gives CASSVGIGGGKGSGANVLTF. The chain recombines TRBV9 with TRBJ2-6, with D perhaps TRBD2 (7 bases). V was trimmed by 0 bases and J by 0 bases, leaving 19 bases between them. CDR1 and CDR2 from the germline V gene are SGDLS and YYNGEE. This CDR3 has 20 amino acids.

This clonotype has only a few counts. V is TRBV6-2 or TRBV6-3 and J is TRBJ1-5, with TRBD1 as a possible D gene (5 bases). V was pared by 5 bases and J by 0 bases, with 11 bases between. This CDR3 has 15 amino acids. Germline CDR1 and CDR2: MNHEY and SVGEGT. The CDR3 spells CASSKGVGSNQPQHF. CDR3 coding DNA: TGTGCCAGCAGTAAAGGGGTGGGTAGCAATCAGCCCCAGCATTTT.

V gene TRBV19 combines with J gene TRBJ1-5; the D gene is possibly TRBD1 (6 bases). V was pared by 9 bases and J by 3 bases, with 15 bases between. Germline V lookup: CDR1 LNHDA, CDR2 SQIVND (reference sequence). This CDR3 comprises 14 residues. CDR3 sequence reads: CASRPRDINQPQHF. Here the CDR3 DNA reads TGTGCCAGCCGTCCCCGGGACATCAATCAGCCCCAGCATTTT.

The CDR3 is CASSEGLRSSGNTIYF. DNA for the CDR3: TGTGCCAGCAGTGAGGGGCTTCGGAGCTCTGGAAACACCATATATTTT. This sequence joins TRBV2 and TRBJ1-3; maybe TRBD1 (5 bases). Germline CDR1 SNHLY, CDR2 FYNNEI. V lost 3 bases and J lost 0, with 12 bases in between. The CDR3 length is 16 residues.

For this clonotype: With a much larger clone just one base away, this may be a read error. The chain employs TRBV6-5 and TRBJ1-4; maybe TRBD1 (6 bases). The V gene lost 0 bases and the J gene lost 8 bases, with 28 bases spanning the gap. CDR1 is MNHEY and CDR2 is SVGAGI in the germline V gene. The CDR3 extends over 20 amino acids. The CDR3 loop is CASSYSSLGRGTGLAEKLFF. In DNA, the CDR3 is TGTGCCAGCAGTTACTCCTCGTTAGGCAGGGGAACTGGTCTTGCGGAAAAACTGTTTTTT.

Ten or more counts support this clonotype. The V call is TRBV10-3, the J call TRBJ2-5; 11 nucleotides align to TRBD2. The ends lost 0 bases at V and 7 bases at J; junction bases unmatched: 7. Germline V CDR1 and CDR2: ENHRY, SYGVKD. This CDR3 is 16 amino acids long. CDR3 loop: CAISESPLAGGGTQYF. CDR3 in DNA: TGTGCCATCAGTGAGTCTCCTCTAGCGGGAGGAGGGACCCAGTACTTC.

The chain recombines TRBV18 with TRBJ1-5; weak D call: TRBD1 (6 bases). The germline V gene encodes CDR1 KGHSH and CDR2 LQKENI. Trimming cost V 1 base and J 4 bases, with 11 bases left between them. This CDR3 is 15 amino acids long. CDR3 sequence: CASSPLRDTNQPQHF. DNA for the CDR3: TGTGCCAGCTCACCACTCCGGGACACGAATCAGCCCCAGCATTTT.

There are many counts of this clonotype. The J gene is TRBJ2-2, the V gene TRBV6-1, with 10 bases fitting TRBD2. CDR1 is MNHNS and CDR2 is SASEGT in the germline V gene. CDR3 length: 18 residues. V was clipped by 5 bases and J by 6 bases; unmatched bases: 15. The CDR3 loop is CASSRHPSSGRGPGELFF. The CDR3 DNA follows: TGTGCCAGCAGTCGACATCCCTCTAGCGGGAGAGGACCCGGGGAGCTGTTTTTT.

The V and J genes are TRBV29-1 and TRBJ2-7; 11 positions agree with TRBD1. V shed 3 bases and J 3 bases; nucleotides not matched to a gene: 1. Germline CDR1 is SQVTM and CDR2 is ANQGSEA. This CDR3 is 13 amino acids long. CDR3 region: CSVDGTGGYEQYF. CDR3 nucleotide sequence: TGCAGCGTTGACGGGACAGGGGGCTACGAGCAGTACTTC.

V usage is TRBV9 and J usage is TRBJ2-3; 7 bases align to TRBD2. This CDR3 contains 15 residues. Germline trimming cut 4 bases from V and 3 bases from J; bases unmatched to any gene: 8. Germline V gives CDR1 SGDLS, CDR2 YYNGEE. CDR3 residues: CASSPRLASTDTQYF. The DNA for the CDR3 is TGTGCCAGCAGCCCTCGACTAGCCTCGACAGATACGCAGTATTTT. The complete variable domain, with remaining parts taken from reference TRBV9 and TRBJ2-3, reads DSGVTQTPKHLITATGQRVTLRCSPRSGDLSVYWYQQSLDQGLQFLIQYYNGEERAKGNILERFSAQQFPDLHSELNLSSLELGDSALYFCASSPRLASTDTQYFGPGTRLTVL.

The chain recombines TRBV5-1 with TRBJ1-5; D gene unclear. CDR3 length: 13 amino acids. The germline V and J ends were trimmed by 0 bases and 3 bases, with 4 bases remaining between them. From germline, CDR1 is SGHRS and CDR2 YFSETQ. The CDR3 sequence: CASSLGNNQPQHF. As DNA, the CDR3 is TGCGCCAGCAGCTTGGGGAACAATCAGCCCCAGCATTTT.

The rearrangement links TRBV20-1 to TRBJ2-7, with 8 bases fitting TRBD2. The CDR3 has 15 amino acids. CDR1 and CDR2 from the germline V gene are DFQATT and SNEGSKA (reference sequence). V trimming: 2 bases; J trimming: 2 bases; junction bases outside the gene matches: 8. CDR3 amino acids: CSARTPRLATYEQYF. As DNA, the CDR3 is TGCAGTGCTAGAACTCCCAGACTAGCGACCTACGAGCAGTACTTC.

V gene TRBV20-1 combines with J gene TRBJ2-7; D possibly matches TRBD1 or TRBD2 (6 bases each). The CDR3 is 13 amino acids. The V and J ends lost 6 bases and 1 base respectively, with 13 bases between them. Germline values: CDR1 DFQATT, CDR2 SNEGSKA (reference sequence). CDR3 region: CSAVGGMSYEQYF. The CDR3 DNA is TGCAGTGCCGTAGGGGGGATGTCCTACGAGCAGTACTTC.

The V gene is TRBV11-2, the J gene TRBJ2-5, with 7 bases fitting TRBD2. This CDR3 has 16 amino acids. The ends lost 2 bases at V and 5 bases at J; junction bases unmatched: 11. Germline V gives CDR1 SGHAT, CDR2 FQNNGV. CDR3 bases: TGTGCCAGCAGCTTACTGGCGGGAGTATTCGCGGAGACCCAGTACTTC. Protein product: CASSLLAGVFAETQYF.

This clonotype was seen only a few times. This could be a read error, since a much larger clone is one nucleotide away. The V and J genes are TRBV2 and TRBJ1-2; D gene unclear. The germline CDR1 and CDR2 sequences are SNHLY and FYNNEI. The CDR3 length is 15 residues. Here the CDR3 reads CTSSEEGRPHYGYTF. In DNA, the CDR3 is TGTACCAGCAGTGAGGAGGGCAGACCGCACTATGGCTACACCTTC. The variable domain in full, completed from reference TRBV2 and TRBJ1-2, reads EPEVTQTPSHQVTQMGQEVILRCVPISNHLYFYWYRQILGQKVEFLVSFYNNEISEKSEIFDDQFSVERPDGSNFTLKIRSTKLEDSAMYFCTSSEEGRPHYGYTFGSGTRLTVV.

This clonotype came up a few times. V usage is TRBV13 and J usage is TRBJ2-7; D is unclear. Germline-derived CDR1 and CDR2 are PRHDT and FYEKMQ (reference sequence). The CDR3 spans 14 residues. Trimming left V 1 base short and J 5 bases short, with 12 bases between. DNA of the CDR3: TGTGCCAGCAGCTTAGAGGACCCACGGCACGAGCAGTACTTC. Amino acid sequence: CASSLEDPRHEQYF.

A few counts support this clonotype. V and J are TRBV6-2 or TRBV6-3 and TRBJ1-1; D unresolved. The CDR3 covers 11 residues. Germline V gene sequence: CDR1 MNHEY, CDR2 SVGEGT. V was shortened by 2 bases and J by 9 bases, with 7 bases between the two germline ends. CDR3 sequence (DNA): TGTGCCAGCAGTTACGACATAAAAGCTTTCTTT. It codes for CASSYDIKAFF.

This clonotype was observed many times. The chain employs TRBV7-2 and TRBJ2-7, with TRBD2 identical over 12 bases. This CDR3 region has 15 residues. Germline loops: CDR1 SGHTA, CDR2 FQGNSA. J was trimmed by 6 bases and V by 5 bases; bases with no gene match: 8. CDR3 in amino acids: CASSPQLAGGGEQYF. Here the CDR3 DNA reads TGTGCCAGCAGCCCCCAACTAGCGGGAGGAGGCGAGCAGTACTTC.

The genes are TRBV2 and TRBJ2-7; the D is unclear. V was shortened by 4 bases and J by 4 bases, with 23 bases between the two germline ends. The CDR3 runs to 17 residues. The germline V gene encodes CDR1 SNHLY and CDR2 FYNNEI. CDR3 sequence: CASSAAFGPDHNYEQYF. CDR3 coding DNA: TGTGCCAGCAGTGCTGCGTTCGGACCGGATCACAATTACGAGCAGTACTTC.

This clonotype showed up just a few times. The V gene is TRBV27, the J gene TRBJ2-3; TRBD2 might be the D (5 bases). The V end was cut by 1 base, the J end by 6 bases, with 11 bases between. The germline V gene has CDR1 MNHEY and CDR2 SMNVEV (reference sequence). The CDR3 length is 14 residues. The CDR3 nucleotides read TGTGCCAGCAGTTTATTTTCGGGGTCCGATACGCAGTATTTT. Its protein product is CASSLFSGSDTQYF.

This CDR3 reads CASSSGGIGGRSYNEQFF. CDR3 nucleotides: TGTGCCAGCAGCTCAGGGGGGATCGGCGGGAGGTCCTACAATGAGCAGTTCTTC. This sequence joins TRBV28 and TRBJ2-1; a weak D match, TRBD2 (8 bases). The V gene lost 6 bases and the J gene lost 1 base, with 22 bases spanning the gap. Germline V gene data show CDR1 as MDHEN and CDR2 as SYDVKM. This CDR3 has 18 amino acids. Full variable domain (missing parts from reference TRBV28 and TRBJ2-1): DVKVTQSSRYLVKRTGEKVFLECVQDMDHENMFWYRQDPGLGLRLIYFSYDVKMKEKGDIPEGYSVSREKKERFSLILESASTNQTSMYLCASSSGGIGGRSYNEQFFGPGTRLTVL.

The chain employs TRBV5-1 and TRBJ1-5; 8 positions match TRBD1. Trimming removed 5 bases from V and 1 base from J; junction bases left unmatched: 5. Germline V gene data show CDR1 as SGHRS and CDR2 as YFSETQ. The CDR3 is made up of 15 amino acids. CDR3 in DNA: TGCGCCAGCAGGATAACAGGGGGGAGCAATCAGCCCCAGCATTTT. This encodes CASRITGGSNQPQHF.

CDR3 nucleotide sequence: TGCGCCAGCAGCGAGCCAGGGGACTCGATAAGGGCTTTCTTT. This encodes CASSEPGDSIRAFF. The chain is built from TRBV5-1 and TRBJ1-1, with D perhaps matching TRBD1 (6 bases). Germline CDR1 and CDR2: SGHRS and YFSETQ. Trimming removed 4 bases from V and 11 bases from J, with 21 bases in between. This CDR3 has 14 amino acids.

A word on this clonotype: Possible read error: a much larger clone is one base away. The chain uses TRBV7-2 and TRBJ2-7; 11 nucleotides match TRBD2. V lost 5 bases to trimming and J lost 2 bases; unmatched junction nucleotides: 8. This CDR3 spans 16 amino acids. Germline V lookup: CDR1 SGHTA, CDR2 FQGNSA. CDR3 residues: CASSRFHSGRAYEQYF. The CDR3 bases are TGTGCCAGCAGCCGGTTCCATAGCGGGAGGGCCTACGAGCAGTACTTC.

Ten or more counts support this clonotype. This CDR3 is CASSFPGGNTGELFF. The CDR3 region has the DNA TGTGCCAGCAGTTTCCCGGGGGGAAACACCGGGGAGCTGTTTTTT. The gene calls are TRBV28 and TRBJ2-2; 7 bases line up with TRBD2. CDR3 length: 15 amino acids. CDR1 is MDHEN, CDR2 SYDVKM, per germline. J gave up 2 bases and V 3 bases, and 3 bases lay outside the gene matches.

The chain couples TRBV5-1 to TRBJ2-7; D is unresolved. The CDR3 loop spans 13 amino acids. Germline V gene sequence: CDR1 SGHRS, CDR2 YFSETQ. V lost 1 base, J lost 2 bases, and 7 bases lay in between. CDR3 sequence (DNA): TGCGCCAGCAGCTTGCAATATCCCTACGAGCAGTACTTC. This translates into CASSLQYPYEQYF. Combining the CDR3 with reference TRBV5-1 and TRBJ2-7 gives the whole variable domain KAGVTQTPRYLIKTRGQQVTLSCSPISGHRSVSWYQQTPGQGLQFLFEYFSETQRNKGNFPGRFSGRQFSNSRSEMNVSTLELGDSALYLCASSLQYPYEQYFGPGTRLTVT.